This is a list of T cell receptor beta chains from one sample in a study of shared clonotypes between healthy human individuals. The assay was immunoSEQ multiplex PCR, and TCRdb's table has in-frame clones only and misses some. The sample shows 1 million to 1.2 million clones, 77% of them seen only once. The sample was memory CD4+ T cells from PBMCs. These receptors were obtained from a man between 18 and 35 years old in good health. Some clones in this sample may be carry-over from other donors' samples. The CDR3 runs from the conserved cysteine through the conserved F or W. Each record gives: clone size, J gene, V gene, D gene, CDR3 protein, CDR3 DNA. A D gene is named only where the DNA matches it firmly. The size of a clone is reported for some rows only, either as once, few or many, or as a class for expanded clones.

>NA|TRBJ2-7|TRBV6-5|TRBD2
CASSYPGLALTYEQYF
TGTGCCAGCAGTTACCCGGGACTAGCCCTCACCTACGAGCAGTACTTC
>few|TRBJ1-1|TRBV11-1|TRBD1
CASSLQGSYTEAFF
TGTGCCAGCAGTTTACAGGGGAGTTACACTGAAGCTTTCTTT
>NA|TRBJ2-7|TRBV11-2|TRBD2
CASSPTSGGSYEQYF
TGTGCCAGCAGCCCGACTAGCGGGGGGTCCTACGAGCAGTACTTC
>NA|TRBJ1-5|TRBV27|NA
CASSSQGSQPQHF
TGTGCCAGCAGTTCCCAGGGTAGCCAGCCCCAGCATTTT
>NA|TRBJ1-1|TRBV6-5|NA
CASSYVSGIHTEAFF
TGTGCCAGCAGTTACGTATCTGGGATTCACACTGAAGCTTTCTTT
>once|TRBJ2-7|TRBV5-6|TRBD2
CASSSFGSGIYEQYF
TGTGCCAGCAGCTCGTTCGGTAGCGGGATATACGAGCAGTACTTC
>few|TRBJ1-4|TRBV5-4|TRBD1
CASSSKDRGQEKLFF
TGTGCCAGCAGCTCCAAGGACAGGGGGCAGGAAAAACTGTTTTTT
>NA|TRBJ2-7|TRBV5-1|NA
CASSLGDTQGGTGEQYF
TGCGCCAGCAGCTTGGGGGATACCCAGGGGGGTACGGGCGAGCAGTACTTC
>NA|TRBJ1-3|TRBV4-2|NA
CASSSGVGGLSGNTIYF
TGTGCCAGCAGCTCTGGGGTTGGTGGACTCTCTGGAAACACCATATATTTT
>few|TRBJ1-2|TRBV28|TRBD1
CASSEGQSAFYGYTF
TGTGCCAGCAGCGAGGGACAGTCAGCCTTCTATGGCTACACCTTC
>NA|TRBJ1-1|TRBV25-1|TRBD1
CASSEQTGGSTEAFF
TGTGCCAGCAGTGAACAGACAGGGGGCAGCACTGAAGCTTTCTTT
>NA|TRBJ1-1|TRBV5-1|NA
CASTDRLNTEAFF
TGCGCCAGCACCGACAGGTTGAACACTGAAGCTTTCTTT
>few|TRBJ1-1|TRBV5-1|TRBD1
CASSFMTGENTEAFF
TGCGCCAGCAGCTTTATGACAGGGGAGAACACTGAAGCTTTCTTT
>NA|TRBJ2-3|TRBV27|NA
CASSSYRTLSTDTQYF
TGTGCCAGCAGTTCATACAGAACCCTTAGCACAGATACGCAGTATTTT
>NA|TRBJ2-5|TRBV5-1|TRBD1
CASSLLTGQETQYF
TGCGCCAGCAGCTTGTTGACAGGGCAAGAGACCCAGTACTTC
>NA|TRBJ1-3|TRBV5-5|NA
CASRFDSSPGNTIYF
TGTGCCAGCAGGTTCGACAGTAGTCCTGGAAACACCATATATTTT
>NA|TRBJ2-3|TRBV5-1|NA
CASSSRERRSTDTQYF
TGCGCCAGCAGCTCTCGGGAGAGGAGGAGCACAGATACGCAGTATTTT
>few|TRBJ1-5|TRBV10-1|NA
CASSEDVGAPQHF
TGCGCCAGCAGTGAGGACGTCGGCGCGCCCCAGCATTTT
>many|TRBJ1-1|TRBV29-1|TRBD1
CSVSRQGAAFF
TGCAGCGTGTCGCGACAGGGCGCAGCTTTCTTT
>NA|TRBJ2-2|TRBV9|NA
CASSVSTGELFF
TGTGCCAGCAGCGTAAGCACCGGGGAGCTGTTTTTT
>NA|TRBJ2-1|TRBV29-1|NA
CSVVKIGKGANEQFF
TGCAGCGTTGTTAAGATCGGGAAGGGAGCCAATGAGCAGTTCTTC
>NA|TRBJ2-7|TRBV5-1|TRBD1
CASRTGGDYEQYF
TGCGCCAGCCGGACAGGGGGCGACTACGAGCAGTACTTC
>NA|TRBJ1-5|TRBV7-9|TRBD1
CASSLERMDRGRGQPQHF
TGTGCCAGCAGCTTAGAGCGGATGGACAGGGGGCGGGGTCAGCCCCAGCATTTT
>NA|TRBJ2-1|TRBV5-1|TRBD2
CASSLVGGGINEQFF
TGCGCCAGCAGCTTGGTCGGGGGAGGGATCAATGAGCAGTTCTTC
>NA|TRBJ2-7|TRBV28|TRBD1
CASRATGRTYEQYF
TGTGCCAGCAGGGCGACAGGGAGAACCTACGAGCAGTACTTC
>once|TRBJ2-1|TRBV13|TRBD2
CASSSRTSSNEQFF
TGTGCCAGCAGCTCCCGGACTAGCAGCAATGAGCAGTTCTTC
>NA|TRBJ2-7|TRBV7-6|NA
CASSLNIRYEQYF
TGTGCCAGCAGCTTAAATATCCGCTACGAGCAGTACTTC
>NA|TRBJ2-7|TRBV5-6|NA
CASSRFIRGDDEQYF
TGTGCCAGCAGCCGATTTATCAGGGGGGATGACGAGCAGTACTTC
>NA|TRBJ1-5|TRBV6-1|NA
CASSEPHRGNQPQHF
TGTGCCAGCAGTGAACCTCACAGGGGCAATCAGCCCCAGCATTTT
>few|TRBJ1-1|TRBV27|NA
CASSSPYMNTEAFF
TGTGCCAGCAGTTCCCCGTACATGAACACTGAAGCTTTCTTT
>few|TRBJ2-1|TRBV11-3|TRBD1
CASSPTGAGQYNEQFF
TGTGCCAGCAGCCCAACAGGGGCAGGACAGTACAATGAGCAGTTCTTC
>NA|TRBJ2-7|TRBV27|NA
CASSVPYEQYF
TGTGCCAGCAGTGTCCCTTACGAGCAGTACTTC
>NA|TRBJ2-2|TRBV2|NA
CASCLENTGELFF
TGTGCCAGCTGTTTGGAGAACACCGGGGAGCTGTTTTTT
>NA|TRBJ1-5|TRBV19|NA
CASSIADQPQHF
TGTGCCAGTAGTATTGCGGATCAGCCCCAGCATTTT
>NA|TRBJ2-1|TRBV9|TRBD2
CASTVAGGPYNEQFF
TGTGCCAGCACCGTAGCGGGAGGGCCGTACAATGAGCAGTTCTTC
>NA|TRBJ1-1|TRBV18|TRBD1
CASSWTGNTEAFF
TGTGCCAGCTCGTGGACAGGGAACACTGAAGCTTTCTTT
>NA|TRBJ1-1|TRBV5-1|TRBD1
CASSSNPGTGPEAFF
TGCGCCAGCAGCTCGAACCCCGGGACAGGGCCTGAAGCTTTCTTT
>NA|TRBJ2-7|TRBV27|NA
CASTRGPYYEQYF
TGTGCCAGCACCCGGGGGCCATACTACGAGCAGTACTTC
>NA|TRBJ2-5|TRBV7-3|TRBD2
CASSPRGVATQYF
TGTGCCAGCAGCCCTCGGGGGGTGGCGACCCAGTACTTC
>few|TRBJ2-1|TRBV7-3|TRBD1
CASSPRDSSYNEQFF
TGTGCCAGCAGCCCCCGGGACAGCTCCTACAATGAGCAGTTCTTC
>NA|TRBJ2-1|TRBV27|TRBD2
CASSLWREDYNEQFF
TGTGCCAGCAGTTTGTGGCGGGAGGACTACAATGAGCAGTTCTTC
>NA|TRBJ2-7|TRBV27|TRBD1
CASSRTGGFYEQYF
TGTGCCAGCAGTCGGACAGGGGGCTTCTACGAGCAGTACTTC
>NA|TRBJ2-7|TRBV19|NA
CASRSNGRPYEQYF
TGTGCCAGTAGGTCCAACGGACGGCCCTACGAGCAGTACTTC
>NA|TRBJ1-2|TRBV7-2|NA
CASSLPGLGYTF
TGTGCCAGCAGCTTACCCGGGCTCGGCTACACCTTC
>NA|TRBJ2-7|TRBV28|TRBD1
CASATGDRHEQYF
TGTGCCAGCGCGACAGGGGACCGCCACGAGCAGTACTTC
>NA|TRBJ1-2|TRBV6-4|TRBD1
CASSHSGTGVKGYTF
TGTGCCAGCAGTCACTCCGGGACAGGGGTAAAAGGCTACACCTTC